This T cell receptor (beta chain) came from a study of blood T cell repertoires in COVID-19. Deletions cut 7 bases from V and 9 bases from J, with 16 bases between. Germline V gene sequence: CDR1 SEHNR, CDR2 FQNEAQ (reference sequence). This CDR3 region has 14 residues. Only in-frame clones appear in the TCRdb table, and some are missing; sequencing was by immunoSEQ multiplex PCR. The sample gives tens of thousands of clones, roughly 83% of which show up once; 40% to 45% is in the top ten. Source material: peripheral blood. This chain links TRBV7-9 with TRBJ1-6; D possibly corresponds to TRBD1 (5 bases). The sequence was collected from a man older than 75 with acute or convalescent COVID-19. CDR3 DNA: TGTGCCAGCATGCGACCAACCGGGGGTTCACCCCTCCACTTT. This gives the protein CASMRPTGGSPLHF. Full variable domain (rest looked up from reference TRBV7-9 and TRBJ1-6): DTGVSQNPRHKITKRGQNVTFRCDPISEHNRLYWYRQTLGQGPEFLTYFQNEAQLEKSRLLSDRFSAERPKGSFSTLEIQRTEQGDSAMYLCASMRPTGGSPLHFGNGTRLTVT.